One T cell receptor beta chain is described in this entry. The antigen is unknown. Clones were read by immunoSEQ multiplex PCR, and TCRdb kept only the in-frame ones, dropping some. The sample yields about 140,000 clones, around 88% seen once. V was pared by 3 bases and J by 8 bases, with 17 bases between. Looked up from germline, CDR1 is GTSNPN and CDR2 is SVGIG (reference sequence). The CDR3 sequence is 15 residues long. The data were taken from a study of cytomegalovirus exposure and HLA in healthy donors. Study-wide background: A later analysis reported the 120 or so validation repertoires used the same platform as the roughly 670 first-cohort repertoires.

Study-level results: The authors enumerated over 150 TCR beta chains as linked to cytomegalovirus. The classifier, whose performance was assessed in both the original and validation cohorts, reportedly diagnosed cytomegalovirus status with high specificity and sensitivity. One later analysis, an examination of the 120 or so validation repertoires, found that first-cohort TCR clusters tended to co-occur in them.

The sequenced material came from PBMCs. The chain has TRBV30 and TRBJ1-6, with D possibly matching TRBD1 (5 bases). This sequence originates from a woman under 30 in good health and CMV-seropositive. The CDR3 coding sequence is TGTGCCTGGAGAATGTTTCGATCCAGGGATTCACCCCTCCACTTT. This translates into CAWRMFRSRDSPLHF. Combining the CDR3 with reference TRBV30 and TRBJ1-6 gives the whole variable domain SQTIHQWPATLVQPVGSPLSLECTVEGTSNPNLYWYRQAAGRGLQLLFYSVGIGQISSEVPQNLSASRPQDRQFILSSKKLLLSDSGFYLCAWRMFRSRDSPLHFGNGTRLTVT.